These 7 T cell receptor beta chains came from one sample sequenced in a study of T cell clonality in common variable immunodeficiency (dated by TCRdb to the mid-2010s). The library was built by means of the immunoSEQ multiplex PCR assay. TCRdb limited this immuneACCESS table to in-frame rearrangements with V and J called. A share of clones is missing; checked studies link under half to unresolved V genes, and the rest is unexplained. The table shows 15,000 to 25,000 clones here, with no singletons. The ten largest account for under 30% of the sample. Their cognate antigens are unknown. Overall study results and their limits: Reportedly, TCRbeta sequences from CVID had fewer deletions and N-nucleotide insertions, and highly modified clones with 13 or more V deletions were absent from CVID.

Sequencing was carried out using peripheral blood mononuclear cells. All receptors come from a human donor with common variable immunodeficiency.

This chain's CDR3 is CASQVGNIQYF. Incomplete CDR3 DNA: TGTGCCAGCCAGGTTGGAAACATT. The genes are TRBV6-2 or TRBV6-3 and TRBJ2-4; D not resolved. The read ends 3 residues before the CDR3 terminus; that terminus is restored from the germline J gene. Between the trimmed V and J ends, which lost 8 bases and 6 bases, there was a span of 8 bases. The CDR3 covers 11 residues. CDR1 and CDR2 from the germline V gene are MNHEY and SVGEGT.

This clone was detected only a few times. The read falls 3 residues short of the CDR3 end, and the missing part is taken from the germline J gene. The rearrangement uses TRBV7-9 and TRBJ2-1; 8 nucleotides line up with TRBD1. The V and J ends lost 5 bases and 2 bases, in that order; junction bases with no gene match: 5. This CDR3 spans 15 amino acids. Looked up from germline, CDR1 is SEHNR and CDR2 is FQNEAQ (reference sequence). CDR3 loop: CASSKGTGAYNEQFF. CDR3 DNA, as far as it was read: TGTGCCAGCAGCAAAGGGACAGGTGCCTACAATGAG.

Of note for this clone: The read terminates 3 residues before the CDR3 end, so the remaining end is supplied by the germline J gene. The rearrangement joins TRBV18 to TRBJ2-7; 8 bases agree with TRBD1. This CDR3 is built from 15 residues. Germline CDR1 reads KGHSH; CDR2 reads LQKENI. The junction had 9 bases not matched to a gene; V was cut back by 4 bases and J by 4 bases. The DNA read from the CDR3 is TGTGCCAGCTCACGAGGGACAGGAAAACTTTACGAG. Its translation: CASSRGTGKLYE. The complete CDR3 reads CASSRGTGKLYEQYF.

Partial CDR3 DNA: TGTGCCAGCAGCTTAACTTGGTGGATAGGGACTAGCGGGAGTAAGTGGGATACG. Protein sequence: CASSLTWWIGTSGSKWDT. The complete CDR3 sequence is CASSLTWWIGTSGSKWDTQYF. The chain joins TRBV7-3 to TRBJ2-3; 14 nucleotides align to TRBD2. With the read ending 3 residues before the CDR3 end, the germline J gene is used to fill in that end. The germline V gene has CDR1 SGHTA and CDR2 FQGTGA. After removal of 0 bases from V and 6 bases from J, the junction contained 17 bases not matched to a gene. CDR3 size: 21 residues.

This clone was seen ten or more times. With the read ending 3 residues before the CDR3 end, the germline J gene is used to fill in that end. V usage is TRBV18 and J usage is TRBJ1-1, with D maybe TRBD1 (5 bases). CDR1 and CDR2 (germline): KGHSH, LQKENI. V was clipped by 3 bases and J by 0 bases, with 11 bases between them. This CDR3 has 15 residues. The CDR3 bases that were read are TGTGCCAGCTCACCCCCTAAGACAGTGAACACTGAA. It encodes CASSPPKTVNTE. The entire CDR3 is CASSPPKTVNTEAFF.

This clone was picked up a small number of times. The CDR3 end is not reached by the read, which stops 3 residues before it; the germline J gene fills it in. The gene calls are TRBV7-9 and TRBJ2-2; a possible D gene is TRBD2 (5 bases). The CDR3 covers 14 residues. Germline lookup yields CDR1 SEHNR and CDR2 FQNEAQ (reference sequence). Deletions cut 0 bases from V and 9 bases from J, with 11 bases between. The chain's CDR3 is CASSLAWSGRELFF. Partial CDR3 DNA: TGTGCCAGCAGCTTAGCTTGGTCGGGGAGGGAG.

This clone was seen only a few times. The CDR3 end is not reached by the read, which stops 3 residues before it; the germline J gene fills it in. The chain has TRBV30 and TRBJ2-3, with D perhaps matching TRBD2 (6 bases). The CDR3 has 18 amino acids. Germline CDR1 is GTSNPN and CDR2 is SVGIG (reference sequence). V lost 4 bases and J 7 bases, leaving 30 bases between the germline ends. The CDR3 sequence is CAWIDAGSARRRSNTQYF. The sequenced part of the CDR3 DNA is TGTGCCTGGATAGATGCGGGGTCGGCTCGAAGGAGGTCGAATACG.